This T cell receptor beta chain was captured by sequencing in a study of T cell responses to AZD1222 COVID-19 vaccine. Study-wide points: Spike regions recognized by vaccine-associated CD4 TCRs spanned the protein, led by 160-218 and 743-854.

Assay used: immunoSEQ multiplex PCR; TCRdb lists only in-frame clones, some missing. The profile shows about 150,000 clones, 85% to 90% of them singletons. As for this clone: Antigen specificity is unknown.

Germline-derived CDR1 and CDR2 are SGHRS and YFSETQ. This CDR3 is built from 15 residues. V dropped 4 bases and J dropped 0 bases, with 10 bases sitting between them. The V call is TRBV5-1, the J call TRBJ2-2; D possibly corresponds to TRBD2 (6 bases). The origin of this receptor is an adult in good health. The specimen comprised peripheral blood, sampled on day 0 of MenACWY control vaccination. CDR3 coding DNA: TGCGCCAGCAGCCCGGGGGATTCGAACACCGGGGAGCTGTTTTTT. As protein: CASSPGDSNTGELFF.